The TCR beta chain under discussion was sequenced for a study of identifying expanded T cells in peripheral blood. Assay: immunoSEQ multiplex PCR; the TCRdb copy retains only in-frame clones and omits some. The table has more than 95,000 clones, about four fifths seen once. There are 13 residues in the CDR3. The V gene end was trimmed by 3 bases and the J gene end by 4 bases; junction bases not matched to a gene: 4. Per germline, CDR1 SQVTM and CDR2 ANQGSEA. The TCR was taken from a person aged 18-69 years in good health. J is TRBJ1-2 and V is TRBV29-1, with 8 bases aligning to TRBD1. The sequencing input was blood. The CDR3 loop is CSVDQTGAYGYTF. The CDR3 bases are TGCAGCGTTGATCAGACAGGGGCCTATGGCTACACCTTC.